These 14 T cell receptor beta chains were sequenced from one sample in a study of blood T cell repertoires in COVID-19 (TCRdb year 2020). The protocol used for the library was the immunoSEQ multiplex PCR assay. The table comes from immuneACCESS by way of TCRdb, which keeps in-frame sequences with V and J called. Part of the clones is missing from these tables; in studies checked, under half for an unresolved V gene and the rest for unknown reasons. This sample lists about 140,000 clones; roughly 84% were detected once. 8.9% of the sample comes from the top ten. The specimen sequenced was peripheral blood. The receptors were gathered from a man aged 25 to 45 with COVID-19, enrolled during active disease.

V is TRBV11-1 and J is TRBJ2-7; TRBD2 might be the D (5 bases). Trimming left V 2 bases short and J 0 bases short, with 5 bases between. The CDR3 has 13 amino acids. Germline CDR1 reads SGHAT; CDR2 reads FQDESV (reference sequence). The CDR3 spells CASSLRDSYEQYF. As DNA, the CDR3 is TGTGCCAGCAGCTTACGGGACTCCTACGAGCAGTACTTC.

The gene calls are TRBV5-1 and TRBJ2-2, with TRBD2 identical over 7 bases. CDR1 is SGHRS, CDR2 YFSETQ, per germline. The CDR3 runs 15 residues. After removal of 2 bases from V and 2 bases from J, the junction contained 3 bases not matched to a gene. Here the CDR3 reads CASSFGGSNTGELFF. CDR3 nucleotides: TGCGCCAGCAGCTTCGGGGGGTCAAACACCGGGGAGCTGTTTTTT.

This sequence joins TRBV28 and TRBJ1-2; D unclear. Germline CDR1 reads MDHEN; CDR2 reads SYDVKM. Trimming cost V 4 bases and J 0 bases, with 6 bases left between them. There are 13 residues in the CDR3. In DNA, the CDR3 is TGTGCCAGCAGTTACTCAACTAACTATGGCTACACCTTC. Translated: CASSYSTNYGYTF.

This rearrangement joins TRBV28 to TRBJ1-1, with TRBD1 as a possible D gene (5 bases). V shed 4 bases and J shed 0 bases, with 15 bases lying between them. The CDR3 runs 16 residues. Germline V gives CDR1 MDHEN, CDR2 SYDVKM. CDR3 sequence: CASSYRSSTMNTEAFF. The CDR3 DNA reads TGTGCCAGCAGTTACAGGAGCTCTACCATGAACACTGAAGCTTTCTTT.

The chain recombines TRBV6-5 with TRBJ2-7; 8 bases align to TRBD2. Germline trimming cut 3 bases from V and 6 bases from J; bases unmatched to any gene: 7. The germline V gene encodes CDR1 MNHEY and CDR2 SVGAGI. The CDR3 loop spans 14 amino acids. The CDR3 is CASSYSTGGGEQYF. In nucleotides, the CDR3 is TGTGCCAGCAGTTATTCGACGGGAGGGGGCGAGCAGTACTTC.

This clone was seen only a few times. This chain joins TRBV27 and TRBJ1-5, with D maybe TRBD1 (6 bases). CDR3 length equals 14 residues. Trimming took 6 bases from V and 2 from J, leaving 11 bases between them. Germline-derived CDR1 and CDR2 are MNHEY and SMNVEV (reference sequence). This CDR3 is CASSPTGRNQPQHF. For the CDR3, the DNA is TGTGCCAGCAGCCCCACAGGGCGCAATCAGCCCCAGCATTTT.

The CDR3 coding sequence is TGTGCCAGCAGCGGACGACAGAAGAACACTGAAGCTTTCTTT. This codes for CASSGRQKNTEAFF. This chain connects TRBV9 to TRBJ1-1; D is perhaps TRBD1 (5 bases). V was clipped by 3 bases and J by 1 base, with 10 bases between them. CDR3 length: 14 residues. Germline V lookup: CDR1 SGDLS, CDR2 YYNGEE. The full variable domain, completed using reference TRBV9 and TRBJ1-1, is DSGVTQTPKHLITATGQRVTLRCSPRSGDLSVYWYQQSLDQGLQFLIQYYNGEERAKGNILERFSAQQFPDLHSELNLSSLELGDSALYFCASSGRQKNTEAFFGQGTRLTVV.

The chain's CDR3 is CASSWGRQRNIQYF. CDR3 nucleotide sequence: TGTGCCAGCAGTTGGGGCAGACAGAGAAACATTCAGTACTTC. The chain combines TRBV27 with TRBJ2-4, with D possibly matching TRBD1 (5 bases). Between the trimmed V and J ends, which lost 4 bases and 6 bases, there was a span of 13 bases. This CDR3 is built from 14 residues. CDR1 is MNHEY, CDR2 SMNVEV, per germline (reference sequence).

This chain uses TRBV5-1 with TRBJ2-3, with D possibly being TRBD1 (6 bases). V dropped 0 bases and J dropped 7 bases, with 15 bases sitting between them. This CDR3 has 15 residues. Germline V CDR1 and CDR2: SGHRS, YFSETQ. The CDR3 region is CASSLDGRGGNTQYF. The CDR3 DNA reads TGCGCCAGCAGCTTGGATGGCAGGGGTGGGAATACGCAGTATTTT.

The chain uses TRBV28 and TRBJ2-2; 9 nucleotides line up with TRBD2. Losses at the gene ends were 1 base for V and 6 bases for J; bases not matched to a gene: 6. This CDR3 has 16 amino acids. Germline loops: CDR1 MDHEN, CDR2 SYDVKM. CDR3 in DNA: TGTGCCAGCAGTTTATCCATAGCGGGAGACGCCGGGGAGCTGTTTTTT. Its translation: CASSLSIAGDAGELFF.

The chain uses TRBV19 and TRBJ1-5, with 11 bases matching TRBD1. This CDR3 contains 15 residues. CDR1 LNHDA and CDR2 SQIVND come from the germline V gene (reference sequence). J was trimmed by 6 bases and V by 6 bases; bases with no gene match: 7. The CDR3 nucleotides read TGTGCCAGTAGGCATAAGGGACAGGGGGGTCAGCCCCAGCATTTT. Translated, it gives CASRHKGQGGQPQHF.

The rearrangement links TRBV24-1 to TRBJ2-2; a weak D match, TRBD2 (5 bases). CDR3 length: 17 amino acids. The ends were cut back, 3 bases at V and 0 bases at J, with 13 bases in the middle. Germline V lookup: CDR1 KGHDR, CDR2 SFDVKD. Here the CDR3 DNA reads TGTGCCACCAGTGATGCCGGACGGGGTGCGAACACCGGGGAGCTGTTTTTT. Translated: CATSDAGRGANTGELFF.

This clone was observed a handful of times. V is TRBV6-1 and J is TRBJ1-2; D is unresolved. With 2 bases removed from V and 0 bases from J, the gap between germline ends came to 10 bases. The CDR3 is made up of 15 amino acids. The germline V gene has CDR1 MNHNS and CDR2 SASEGT. The CDR3 spells CASSEWAATNYGYTF. Here the CDR3 DNA reads TGTGCCAGCAGTGAATGGGCAGCCACTAACTATGGCTACACCTTC.

The J gene is TRBJ2-3, the V gene TRBV19; 9 bases match TRBD2. V dropped 4 bases and J dropped 4; count of bases not matched to a gene: 12. The CDR3 consists of 17 residues. CDR1 LNHDA and CDR2 SQIVND come from the germline V gene (reference sequence). CDR3 bases: TGTGCCAGTAGTAGGCCCGGGACTAGCCGGATCGCAGATACGCAGTATTTT. It is translated as CASSRPGTSRIADTQYF.